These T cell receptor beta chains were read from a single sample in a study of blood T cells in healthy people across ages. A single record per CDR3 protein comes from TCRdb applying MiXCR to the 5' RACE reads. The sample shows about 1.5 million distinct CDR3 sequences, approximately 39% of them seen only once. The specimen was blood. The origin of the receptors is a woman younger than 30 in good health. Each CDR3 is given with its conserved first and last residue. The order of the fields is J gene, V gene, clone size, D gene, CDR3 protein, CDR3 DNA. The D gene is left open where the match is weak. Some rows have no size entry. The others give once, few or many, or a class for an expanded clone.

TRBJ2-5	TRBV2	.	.	CASSEHRDNEQYF	TGTGCCAGCAGTGAACACCGGGACAATGAGCAGTACTTC
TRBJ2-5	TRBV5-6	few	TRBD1	CASSLRQGFVETQYF	TGTGCCAGCAGCCTTCGACAGGGTTTTGTCGAGACCCAGTACTTC
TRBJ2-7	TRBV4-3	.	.	CASSQEPAGEQYF	TGCGCCAGCAGCCAAGAGCCGGCAGGGGAGCAGTACTTC
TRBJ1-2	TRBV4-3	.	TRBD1	CASSQEPTGFDRYGYTF	TGCGCCAGCAGCCAAGAGCCGACAGGGTTTGATCGCTATGGCTACACCTTC
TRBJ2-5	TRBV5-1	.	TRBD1	CASSFEDREEETQYF	TGCGCCAGCAGCTTTGAGGACAGGGAGGAAGAGACCCAGTACTTC
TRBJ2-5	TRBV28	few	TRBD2	CASSFLGLAGGFRQETQYF	TGTGCCAGCAGTTTTTTGGGACTAGCGGGAGGGTTTCGTCAAGAGACCCAGTACTTC
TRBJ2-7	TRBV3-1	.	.	CASSHNRISYEQYF	TGTGCCAGCAGCCATAACCGAATCTCCTACGAGCAGTACTTC
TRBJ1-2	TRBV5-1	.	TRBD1	CASSPSSDRGDYGYTF	TGCGCCAGCAGCCCTAGCTCGGACAGGGGAGACTATGGCTACACCTTC
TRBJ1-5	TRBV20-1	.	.	CSAKGRNQPQHF	TGCAGTGCAAAGGGTCGCAATCAGCCCCAGCATTTT
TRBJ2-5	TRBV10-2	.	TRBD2	CASTWTSRGGETQYF	TGCGCCAGCACTTGGACTAGCCGTGGGGGGGAGACCCAGTACTTC
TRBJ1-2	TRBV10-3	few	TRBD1	CAISEPDREGDGYTF	TGTGCCATCAGTGAGCCCGACAGGGAAGGGGATGGCTACACCTTC
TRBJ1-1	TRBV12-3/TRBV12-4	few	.	CASSKGFTEAFF	TGTGCCAGCAGCAAAGGGTTCACTGAAGCTTTCTTT
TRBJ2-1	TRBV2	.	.	CASSVGRGPYNEQFF	TGTGCCAGCAGTGTTGGCAGGGGACCCTACAATGAGCAGTTCTTC
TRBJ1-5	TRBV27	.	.	CASSWGAGNQPQHF	TGTGCCAGCAGTTGGGGGGCAGGCAATCAGCCCCAGCATTTT
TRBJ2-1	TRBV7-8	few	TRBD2	CASSLVWAGGPSSYNEQFF	TGTGCCAGCAGCTTAGTCTGGGCGGGAGGCCCGAGCTCCTACAATGAGCAGTTCTTC
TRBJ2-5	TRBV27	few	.	CASSRRQDFQETQYF	TGTGCCAGCAGTAGAAGACAGGACTTCCAAGAGACCCAGTACTTC
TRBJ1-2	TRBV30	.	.	CAWSVGLYGYTF	TGTGCCTGGAGTGTCGGGCTCTATGGCTACACCTTC
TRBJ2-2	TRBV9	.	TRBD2	CASSAGTSGGVGELFF	TGTGCCAGCAGCGCGGGGACTAGCGGGGGTGTCGGGGAGCTGTTTTTT
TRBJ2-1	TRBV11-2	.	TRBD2	CASSLRASGYNEQFF	TGTGCCAGCAGCTTAAGGGCTAGCGGCTACAATGAGCAGTTCTTC
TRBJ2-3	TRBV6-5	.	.	CASSVRGGDTQYF	TGTGCCAGCAGTGTAAGGGGGGGGGATACGCAGTATTTT
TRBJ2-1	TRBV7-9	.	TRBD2	CASSPSGGAFSSYNEQFF	TGTGCCAGCAGCCCTAGCGGGGGGGCTTTTAGCTCCTACAATGAGCAGTTCTTC
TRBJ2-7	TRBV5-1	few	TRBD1	CASSLERGPKSSYNEQYF	TGCGCCAGCAGCTTGGAAAGGGGGCCGAAAAGCTCCTACAATGAGCAGTACTTC
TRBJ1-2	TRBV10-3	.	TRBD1	CAISLEGGGLGGYTF	TGTGCCATCAGCTTGGAAGGGGGCGGTTTGGGGGGCTACACCTTC
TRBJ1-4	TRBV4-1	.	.	CASSAMFEKLFF	TGCGCCAGCAGCGCAATGTTCGAAAAACTGTTTTTT
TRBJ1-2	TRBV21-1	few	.	CASSKWEDGNYGYTF	TGTGCCAGCAGCAAATGGGAGGACGGTAACTATGGCTACACCTTC
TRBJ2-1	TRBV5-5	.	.	CASSFDGSYNEQFF	TGTGCCAGCAGCTTTGATGGGAGCTACAATGAGCAGTTCTTC
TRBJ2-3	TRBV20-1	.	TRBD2	CSAMASRGGRDTQYF	TGCAGTGCTATGGCTTCTCGGGGGGGCCGAGATACGCAGTATTTT
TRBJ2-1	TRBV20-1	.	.	CSAGKVGPAVNEQFF	TGCAGTGCGGGTAAAGTGGGGCCGGCAGTCAATGAGCAGTTCTTC
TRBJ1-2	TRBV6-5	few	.	CASSDGKVYGYTF	TGTGCCAGCAGTGACGGGAAGGTCTATGGCTACACCTTC
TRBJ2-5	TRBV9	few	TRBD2	CASSVNDLAGVETQYF	TGTGCCAGCAGCGTCAACGATCTAGCGGGGGTAGAGACCCAGTACTTC
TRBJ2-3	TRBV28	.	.	CASIGNGGIGTDTQYF	TGTGCCAGCATAGGAAACGGCGGCATAGGCACAGATACGCAGTATTTT
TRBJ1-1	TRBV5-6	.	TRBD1	CASSWANFRGLNTEAFF	TGTGCCAGCAGCTGGGCCAACTTCAGGGGGCTGAACACTGAAGCTTTCTTT
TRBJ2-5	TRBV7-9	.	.	CASSLTGRLGQTQYF	TGTGCCAGCAGCTTAACAGGGAGGCTCGGGCAGACCCAGTACTTC
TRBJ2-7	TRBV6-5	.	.	CASSFPTPGTLYEQYF	TGTGCCAGCAGTTTTCCTACCCCCGGGACACTCTACGAGCAGTACTTC
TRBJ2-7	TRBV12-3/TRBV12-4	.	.	CASSTPDGSSSSYNEQYF	TGTGCCAGCAGTACCCCAGATGGGAGCTCGAGCTCCTACAATGAGCAGTACTTC
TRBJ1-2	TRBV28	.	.	CASSFLREDGYTF	TGTGCCAGCAGTTTTCTCAGGGAGGATGGCTACACCTTC
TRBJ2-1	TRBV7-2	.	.	CASSLDGQIYNEQFF	TGTGCCAGCAGCCTCGACGGACAAATCTACAATGAGCAGTTCTTC
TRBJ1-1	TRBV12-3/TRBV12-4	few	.	CASSPHRQPRQGYTEAFF	TGTGCCAGCAGTCCACATCGACAGCCTCGGCAGGGATACACTGAAGCTTTCTTT
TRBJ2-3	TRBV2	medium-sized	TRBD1	CASGQGTDTQYF	TGTGCCAGTGGACAGGGCACAGATACGCAGTATTTT
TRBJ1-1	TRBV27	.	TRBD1	CASRESGGIGNTETFF	TGTGCCAGCAGGGAATCAGGGGGCATCGGGAACACTGAAACTTTCTTT
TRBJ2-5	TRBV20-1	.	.	CSAFPTAETYQETQYF	TGCAGTGCTTTCCCCACCGCGGAAACGTACCAAGAGACCCAGTACTTC
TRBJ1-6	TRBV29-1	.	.	CSVAAGPGSPLHF	TGCAGCGTTGCGGCAGGGCCGGGGTCACCCCTCCACTTT
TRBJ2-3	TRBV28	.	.	CASTRARDTQYF	TGTGCCAGCACCAGGGCGCGGGATACGCAGTATTTT
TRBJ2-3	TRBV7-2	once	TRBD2	CASSLVGTSKPDTQYF	TGTGCCAGCAGCTTAGTTGGGACTAGCAAGCCAGATACGCAGTATTTT
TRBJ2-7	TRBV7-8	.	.	CASSDHSSYEQYF	TGTGCCAGCAGCGATCATAGCTCCTACGAGCAGTACTTC
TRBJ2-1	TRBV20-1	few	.	CSARALGVYNEQFF	TGCAGTGCTAGGGCACTAGGAGTCTACAATGAGCAGTTCTTC
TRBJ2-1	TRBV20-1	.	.	CSALGYNEQFF	TGCAGTGCCTTGGGATACAATGAGCAGTTCTTC
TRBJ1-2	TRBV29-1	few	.	CSVEAPGTHYGYTF	TGCAGCGTTGAAGCCCCCGGGACACACTATGGCTACACCTTC
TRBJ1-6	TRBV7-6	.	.	CASSLRQRDSPLHF	TGTGCCAGCAGCTTAAGACAGAGAGATTCACCCCTCCACTTT
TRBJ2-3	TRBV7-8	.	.	CASSQLFRTDTQYF	TGTGCCAGCAGCCAACTCTTTAGGACAGATACGCAGTATTTT
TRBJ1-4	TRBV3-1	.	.	CASSQGLGENEKLFF	TGTGCCAGCAGCCAAGGACTGGGAGAGAATGAAAAACTGTTTTTT
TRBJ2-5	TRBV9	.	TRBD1	CASSLGTGKGETQYF	TGTGCCAGCAGCCTCGGGACAGGAAAAGGAGAGACCCAGTACTTC
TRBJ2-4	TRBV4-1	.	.	CASSQGPSVTKNIQYF	TGCGCCAGCAGCCAAGGGCCTTCGGTGACCAAAAACATTCAGTACTTC
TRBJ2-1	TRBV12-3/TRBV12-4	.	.	CANSPSNEQFF	TGTGCCAACAGTCCATCGAATGAGCAGTTCTTC
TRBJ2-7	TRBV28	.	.	CASSRGELFGDEQYF	TGTGCCAGCAGCAGGGGGGAGCTTTTCGGGGACGAGCAGTACTTC
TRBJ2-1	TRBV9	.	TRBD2	CASSISGRAPETQFF	TGTGCCAGCAGCATTAGCGGGAGGGCCCCAGAGACCCAGTTCTTC